Following are 4 T cell receptor beta chains from one sample sequenced in a study of radiotherapy plus CTLA-4 blockade in lung cancer. Only in-frame clones appear in the TCRdb table, and some are missing; sequencing was by immunoSEQ multiplex PCR. Here the sample spans roughly 55,000 clones, around three quarters being singletons. Specimen: peripheral blood, collected from a patient treated with radiotherapy plus ipilimumab. These receptors were obtained from a human donor with non-small cell lung cancer whose response to radiotherapy plus ipilimumab could not be evaluated.

The chain joins TRBV11-2 to TRBJ1-1; 7 positions agree with TRBD1. With V trimmed by 5 bases and J by 1 base, 7 bases remained unmatched. CDR3 size: 15 residues. The germline V gene has CDR1 SGHAT and CDR2 FQNNGV. The CDR3 here is CASSALTGSNTEAFF. Here the CDR3 DNA reads TGTGCCAGCAGCGCCTTGACAGGGTCGAACACTGAAGCTTTCTTT.

The chain is built from TRBV19 and TRBJ1-1, with TRBD1 matching 8 bases. Per the germline V gene, CDR1 is LNHDA and CDR2 is SQIVND (reference sequence). Germline trimming cut 7 bases from V and 5 bases from J; bases unmatched to any gene: 9. The CDR3 is 14 amino acids. DNA for the CDR3: TGTGCCAGTAAATTACAGGGGGTCGGTACTGAAGCTTTCTTT. It translates to CASKLQGVGTEAFF.

The chain has TRBV9 and TRBJ2-1; 13 bases fit TRBD2. This CDR3 is 14 amino acids long. V was clipped by 4 bases and J by 9 bases; unmatched bases: 4. Per germline, CDR1 SGDLS and CDR2 YYNGEE. CDR3 DNA sequence: TGTGCCAGCAGCACTAGCGGGGGGGAGGGTGAGCAGTTCTTC. Encoded protein: CASSTSGGEGEQFF.

The rearrangement joins TRBV28 to TRBJ2-7; 11 positions agree with TRBD1. The CDR3 length is 16 residues. CDR1 and CDR2 (germline): MDHEN, SYDVKM. The junction had 14 bases not matched to a gene; V was cut back by 6 bases and J by 7 bases. CDR3 residues: CASSSWSGQGEFEQYF. The CDR3 DNA is TGTGCCAGCAGCTCCTGGTCGGGACAGGGGGAATTTGAGCAGTACTTC.